The 15 T cell receptor beta chains below were found in one sample sequenced in a study of cytomegalovirus exposure and HLA in healthy donors. PCR was performed using 60 Vbeta and 13 Jbeta primers. Assay used: immunoSEQ multiplex PCR; TCRdb lists only in-frame clones, some missing. The table has 120,000 or so clones, 81% seen once. The sample taken for sequencing was PBMCs. These receptors all stem from a man younger than 35 in good health and CMV-seronegative.

V and J are TRBV7-9 and TRBJ1-4; 7 nucleotides align to TRBD1. Unmatched junction bases numbered 3, after V lost 3 bases and J lost 5 bases. CDR3 length: 14 amino acids. Per the germline V gene, CDR1 is SEHNR and CDR2 is FQNEAQ (reference sequence). The DNA for the CDR3 is TGTGCCAGCAGCTTGGGACAGACGAATGAAAAACTGTTTTTT. This gives the protein CASSLGQTNEKLFF. The full variable domain, with the rest looked up from reference TRBV7-9 and TRBJ1-4, is DTGVSQNPRHKITKRGQNVTFRCDPISEHNRLYWYRQTLGQGPEFLTYFQNEAQLEKSRLLSDRFSAERPKGSFSTLEIQRTEQGDSAMYLCASSLGQTNEKLFFGSGTQLSVL.

Notes on this clone: One end of the junction varies from germline; a read error may be responsible. This chain connects TRBV15 to TRBJ1-5, with a weak D call TRBD1 (5 bases). The length of the CDR3 is 15 residues. CDR1 is LNHNV, CDR2 YYDKDF, per germline (reference sequence). The CDR3 is CATRSTDYSNRPQHF. DNA for the CDR3: TGTGCCACCAGGTCGACAGATTATAGCAATCGGCCCCAGCATTTT.

This chain links TRBV20-1 with TRBJ2-7; TRBD2 might be the D (5 bases). Trimming removed 3 bases from V and 6 bases from J, with 9 bases in between. CDR1 is DFQATT and CDR2 is SNEGSKA in the germline V gene (reference sequence). This CDR3 region has 11 residues. This CDR3 is CSARLGSEQYF. As DNA, the CDR3 is TGCAGTGCTAGGCTGGGGAGCGAGCAGTACTTC.

The chain couples TRBV2 to TRBJ2-6; possible D gene TRBD2, 7 bases. V was clipped by 10 bases and J by 0 bases, with 19 bases between them. Germline V gives CDR1 SNHLY, CDR2 FYNNEI. This CDR3 spans 17 amino acids. The CDR3 loop is CANEGRGGNSGANVLTF. CDR3 nucleotide sequence: TGTGCCAACGAAGGGAGGGGGGGTAACTCTGGGGCCAACGTCCTGACTTTC.

The chain recombines TRBV29-1 with TRBJ2-2; weak D call: TRBD1 (5 bases). Trimming took 5 bases from V and 1 from J, leaving 5 bases between them. CDR3 length: 12 amino acids. Germline CDR1 and CDR2: SQVTM and ANQGSEA. The CDR3 sequence is CSVQGNTGELFF. The CDR3 DNA is TGCAGCGTTCAGGGGAACACCGGGGAGCTGTTTTTT.

The CDR3 DNA is TGTGCCAGCAGCCCGGACTTGAACACCGGGGAGCTGTTTTTT. Translation: CASSPDLNTGELFF. The rearrangement joins TRBV14 to TRBJ2-2; TRBD2 might be the D (5 bases). Trimming stripped 4 bases from V and 1 base from J, with 7 bases between. There are 14 residues in the CDR3. CDR1 and CDR2 from the germline V gene are SGHDN and FVKESK.

The chain uses TRBV9 and TRBJ2-5; 9 positions agree with TRBD2. Germline assignment: CDR1 SGDLS and CDR2 YYNGEE. The trim removed 0 bases at V and 3 bases at J, leaving 3 bases unmatched. The CDR3 covers 15 residues. CDR3 loop: CASSVASGGKETQYF. In nucleotides, the CDR3 is TGTGCCAGCAGCGTAGCCAGCGGGGGGAAAGAGACCCAGTACTTC.

As for this clone: The junction departs from germline at one end; a sequencing error may be responsible. V is TRBV7-9 and J is TRBJ2-7; D gene ambiguous. This CDR3 is 13 amino acids long. The germline gives CDR1 SEHNR, CDR2 FQNEAQ (reference sequence). The CDR3 is CSSSFVGPYEQYF. The DNA of the CDR3 is TGTTCCAGCAGCTTTGTCGGTCCCTACGAGCAGTACTTC.

The chain combines TRBV5-6 with TRBJ2-2; tentatively, D is TRBD1 (6 bases). Trimming removed 0 bases at V and 9 bases at J, with 9 bases between. The CDR3 extends over 13 amino acids. Germline V CDR1 and CDR2: SGHDT, YYEEEE. CDR3 sequence reads: CASSLVGGRELFF. The CDR3 DNA reads as TGTGCCAGCAGCTTGGTTGGGGGCAGGGAGCTGTTTTTT.

J is TRBJ1-2 and V is TRBV7-9; no definite D call. This CDR3 is 12 amino acids long. Trimming shortened V by 1 base and J by 8 bases, and 8 bases separated the two germline ends. Germline-derived CDR1 and CDR2 are SEHNR and FQNEAQ (reference sequence). CDR3 residues: CASSLDHSGYTF. The CDR3 coding sequence is TGTGCCAGCAGCTTAGATCATAGCGGCTACACCTTC.

The CDR3 DNA sequence: TGCAGCGTTGTTCCGGGCTCCTACAATGAGCAGTTCTTC. This encodes CSVVPGSYNEQFF. This chain links TRBV29-1 with TRBJ2-1, with D unresolved. V lost 4 bases and J 0 bases, leaving 7 bases between the germline ends. CDR1 and CDR2 (germline): SQVTM, ANQGSEA. This CDR3 is 13 amino acids long.

For the CDR3, the DNA is TGTGCCAGCAGCCGACTCCTCTACGAGCAGTACTTC. This translates into CASSRLLYEQYF. The chain combines TRBV13 with TRBJ2-7; D remains ambiguous. This CDR3 has 12 residues. V lost 5 bases to trimming and J lost 3 bases, with 8 bases between them. Germline CDR1 and CDR2: PRHDT and FYEKMQ (reference sequence).

The chain combines TRBV7-9 with TRBJ1-5, with TRBD1 matching over 8 bases. CDR1 and CDR2 from the germline V gene are SEHNR and FQNEAQ (reference sequence). With 3 bases clipped from V and 6 bases from J, the junction kept 13 bases outside the gene matches. This CDR3 comprises 17 residues. The CDR3 bases are TGTGCCAGCAGCTTGGGGGCGGGCAGGGGGCCCGGTCAGCCCCAGCATTTT. Translating it yields CASSLGAGRGPGQPQHF.

The CDR3 coding sequence is TGTGCCAGCAGTTTATGGGGGACTAGCGGGGGAGGGACCCAGTACTTC. The encoded protein is CASSLWGTSGGGTQYF. This chain uses TRBV28 with TRBJ2-5, with 14 positions matching TRBD2. Germline V gene data show CDR1 as MDHEN and CDR2 as SYDVKM. This CDR3 spans 16 amino acids. The trim removed 0 bases at V and 7 bases at J, leaving 4 bases unmatched.

J is TRBJ2-7 and V is TRBV5-4; D is possibly TRBD1 (6 bases). V was pared by 6 bases and J by 7 bases, with 17 bases between. Germline values: CDR1 SGHNT, CDR2 YYREEE (reference sequence). The CDR3 runs 13 residues. The CDR3 DNA follows: TGTGCCAGCACCAGGGGACCGCGTGAAGAGCAGTACTTC. Amino acids: CASTRGPREEQYF.